Following are 10 T cell receptor beta chains from one sample sequenced in a study of T cell responses to AZD1222 COVID-19 vaccine. Sequenced by immunoSEQ multiplex PCR; TCRdb stores in-frame clones only, minus some. Of more than 150,000 clones listed, 85% to 95% are singletons. This specimen was peripheral blood, taken 28 days after the second AZD1222 dose. The receptors were sampled from an adult who received the AZD1222 COVID-19 vaccine.

The CDR3 protein is CASSVGDRVNTEAFF. Here the CDR3 DNA reads TGCGCCAGCTCCGTGGGAGATAGGGTGAACACTGAAGCTTTCTTT. This chain connects TRBV5-1 to TRBJ1-1; no reliable D call. There are 15 residues in the CDR3. The V end was cut by 7 bases, the J end by 0 bases, with 16 bases between. Germline V gene data show CDR1 as SGHRS and CDR2 as YFSETQ.

The chain carries TRBV12-3 or TRBV12-4 and TRBJ1-4; possibly TRBD1 for D (5 bases). V was trimmed by 8 bases and J by 8 bases, leaving 15 bases between them. The CDR3 extends over 13 amino acids. The CDR3 loop is CASSGVRGEKLFF. In nucleotides, the CDR3 is TGTGCCAGCTCGGGGGTTCGGGGGGAAAAACTGTTTTTT.

This clone was observed once. The chain couples TRBV15 to TRBJ2-5, with TRBD2 as a possible D gene (6 bases). Trimming took 5 bases from V and 1 from J, leaving 14 bases between them. The CDR3 consists of 15 residues. Germline loops: CDR1 LNHNV, CDR2 YYDKDF (reference sequence). The DNA for the CDR3 is TGTGCCACCAGCTTGACTAGGGGCCCCCAAGAGACCCAGTACTTC. It codes for CATSLTRGPQETQYF.

There are a few counts of this clone. The rearrangement uses TRBV9 and TRBJ1-6; D not certain. Per the germline V gene, CDR1 is SGDLS and CDR2 is YYNGEE. Trimming shortened V by 3 bases and J by 8 bases, and 12 bases separated the two germline ends. The CDR3 is 14 amino acids. CDR3 loop: CASSGRDFHSPLHF. The CDR3 DNA follows: TGTGCCAGCAGCGGCAGAGATTTTCATTCACCCCTCCACTTT.

The rearrangement links TRBV5-8 to TRBJ1-3; D may be TRBD1 (5 bases). The germline V gene encodes CDR1 SGHTS and CDR2 YDEGEE. The length of the CDR3 is 15 residues. V was trimmed by 6 bases and J by 0 bases, leaving 13 bases between them. The CDR3 DNA reads as TGTGCCAGCACCAACACCGGGACCTCTGGAAACACCATATATTTT. As protein: CASTNTGTSGNTIYF. The full variable domain, with the rest looked up from reference TRBV5-8 and TRBJ1-3, is EAGVTQSPTHLIKTRGQQATLRCSPISGHTSVYWYQQALGLGLQFLLWYDEGEERNRGNFPPRFSGRQFPNYSSELNVNALELEDSALYLCASTNTGTSGNTIYFGEGSWLTVV.

The chain uses TRBV3-1 (or the pseudogene TRBV3-2) and TRBJ1-5; the D gene is possibly TRBD1 (6 bases). CDR3 length equals 16 residues. In germline, CDR1 is LGHDT, CDR2 YNNKEL (reference sequence). V lost 1 base to trimming and J lost 4 bases, with 14 bases between them. This chain's CDR3 is CASSQGQAIRNQPQHF. Here the CDR3 DNA reads TGTGCCAGCAGCCAAGGACAGGCCATAAGGAATCAGCCCCAGCATTTT.

Only a few counts were recorded for this clone. This chain links TRBV3-1 (or the pseudogene TRBV3-2) with TRBJ1-1, with D hard to call. Germline CDR1 and CDR2: LGHDT and YNNKEL (reference sequence). Trimming removed 4 bases at V and 8 bases at J, with 11 bases between. CDR3 length: 12 residues. This CDR3 is CASSLGPEEAFF. The CDR3 DNA is TGTGCCAGCAGCCTAGGACCGGAAGAAGCTTTCTTT.

CDR3 protein: CASTPHWGSQYEQYF. CDR3 coding DNA: TGTGCCAGCACCCCCCACTGGGGCAGTCAATACGAGCAGTACTTC. The V gene is TRBV28, the J gene TRBJ2-7, with a tentative D call TRBD1 (5 bases). Germline V gives CDR1 MDHEN, CDR2 SYDVKM. V dropped 7 bases and J dropped 4 bases, with 20 bases sitting between them. The CDR3 covers 15 residues.

The rearrangement links TRBV4-1 to TRBJ2-7; D not certain. The V end was cut by 0 bases, the J end by 5 bases, with 11 bases between. Germline loops: CDR1 MGHRA, CDR2 YSYEKL. The CDR3 has 14 amino acids. Written as DNA, the CDR3 is TGCGCCAGCAGCCAAGATTTAGCCGGAGACGAGCAGTACTTC. This codes for CASSQDLAGDEQYF.

The rearrangement joins TRBV9 to TRBJ2-1; D may be TRBD1 (9 bases). The V gene's germline CDR1 is SGDLS and CDR2 YYNGEE. Trimming removed 4 bases from V and 6 bases from J, with 23 bases in between. The CDR3 extends over 17 amino acids. In nucleotides, the CDR3 is TGTGCCAGCAGCCCCGGGACAGGGAACGCGGGGGGCAATGAGCAGTTCTTC. It is translated as CASSPGTGNAGGNEQFF.